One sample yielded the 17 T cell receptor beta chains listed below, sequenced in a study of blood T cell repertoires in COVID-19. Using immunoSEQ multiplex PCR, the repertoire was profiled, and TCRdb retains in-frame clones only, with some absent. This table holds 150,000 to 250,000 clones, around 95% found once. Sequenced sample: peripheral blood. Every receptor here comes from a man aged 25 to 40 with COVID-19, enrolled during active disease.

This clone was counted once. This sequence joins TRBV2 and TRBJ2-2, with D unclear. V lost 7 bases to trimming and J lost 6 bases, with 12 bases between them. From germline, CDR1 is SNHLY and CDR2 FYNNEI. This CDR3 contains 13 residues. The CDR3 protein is CASMVYSPGELFF. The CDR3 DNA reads TGTGCCAGCATGGTCTACAGCCCCGGGGAGCTGTTTTTT.

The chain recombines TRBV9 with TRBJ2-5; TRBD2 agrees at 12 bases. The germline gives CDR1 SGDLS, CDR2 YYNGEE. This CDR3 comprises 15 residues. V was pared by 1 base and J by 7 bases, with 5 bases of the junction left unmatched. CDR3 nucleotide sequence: TGTGCCAGCAGCGTATCTAGCGGGGGGGTCATGACCCAGTACTTC. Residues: CASSVSSGGVMTQYF.

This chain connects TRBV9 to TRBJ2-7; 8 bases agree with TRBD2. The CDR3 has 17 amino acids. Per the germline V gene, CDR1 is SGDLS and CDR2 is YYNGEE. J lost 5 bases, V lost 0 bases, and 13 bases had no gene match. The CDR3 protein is CASSVEAVAGPGDEQYF. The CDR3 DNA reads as TGTGCCAGCAGCGTAGAGGCAGTAGCGGGACCCGGGGACGAGCAGTACTTC.

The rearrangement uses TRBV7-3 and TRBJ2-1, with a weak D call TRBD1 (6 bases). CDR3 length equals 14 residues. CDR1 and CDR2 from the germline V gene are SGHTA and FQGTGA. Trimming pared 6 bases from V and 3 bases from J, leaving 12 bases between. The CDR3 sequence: CASSSGQFYNEQFF. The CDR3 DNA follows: TGTGCCAGCAGTTCGGGACAATTCTACAATGAGCAGTTCTTC.

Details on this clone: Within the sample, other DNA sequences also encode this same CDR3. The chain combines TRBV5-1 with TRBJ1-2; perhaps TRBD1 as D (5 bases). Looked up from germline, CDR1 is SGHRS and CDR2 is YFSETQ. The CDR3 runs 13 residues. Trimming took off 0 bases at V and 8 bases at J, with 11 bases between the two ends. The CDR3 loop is CASSLGQGEGYTF. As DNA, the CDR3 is TGCGCCAGCAGCTTGGGGCAGGGCGAGGGCTACACCTTC.

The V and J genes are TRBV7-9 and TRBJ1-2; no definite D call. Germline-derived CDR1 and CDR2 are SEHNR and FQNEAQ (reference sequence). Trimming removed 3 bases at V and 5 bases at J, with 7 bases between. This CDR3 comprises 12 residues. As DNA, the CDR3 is TGTGCCAGCAGCTTCGGGGTTTATGGCTACACCTTC. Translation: CASSFGVYGYTF.

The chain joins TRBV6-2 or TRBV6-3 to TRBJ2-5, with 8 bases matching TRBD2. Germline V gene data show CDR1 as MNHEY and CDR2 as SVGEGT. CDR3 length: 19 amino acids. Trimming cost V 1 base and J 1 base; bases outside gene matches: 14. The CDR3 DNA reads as TGTGCCAGCAGTTACTTAGGTCGTCGGGCTAGCGGGCTCCAAGAGACCCAGTACTTC. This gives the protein CASSYLGRRASGLQETQYF.

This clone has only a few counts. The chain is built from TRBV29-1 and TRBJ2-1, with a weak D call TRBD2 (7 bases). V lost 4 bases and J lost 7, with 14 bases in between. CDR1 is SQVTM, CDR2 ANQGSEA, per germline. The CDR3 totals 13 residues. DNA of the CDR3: TGCAGCGTTGTCGGGGGGCTAGGGAATGAGCAGTTCTTC. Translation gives CSVVGGLGNEQFF.

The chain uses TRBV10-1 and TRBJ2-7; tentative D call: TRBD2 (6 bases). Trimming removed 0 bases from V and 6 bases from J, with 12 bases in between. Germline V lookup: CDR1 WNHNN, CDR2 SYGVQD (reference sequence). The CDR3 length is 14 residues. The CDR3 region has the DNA TGCGCCAGCAGTGAGTCGACTAGTTACTCCGAGCAGTACTTC. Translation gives CASSESTSYSEQYF.

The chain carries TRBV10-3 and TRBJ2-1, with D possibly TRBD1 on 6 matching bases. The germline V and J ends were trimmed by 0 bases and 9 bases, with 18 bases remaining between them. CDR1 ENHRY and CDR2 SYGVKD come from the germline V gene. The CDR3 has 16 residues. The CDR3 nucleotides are TGTGCCATCAGTGAGTCGACGGGTCCCGCCAGGGGTGAGCAGTTCTTC. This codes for CAISESTGPARGEQFF.

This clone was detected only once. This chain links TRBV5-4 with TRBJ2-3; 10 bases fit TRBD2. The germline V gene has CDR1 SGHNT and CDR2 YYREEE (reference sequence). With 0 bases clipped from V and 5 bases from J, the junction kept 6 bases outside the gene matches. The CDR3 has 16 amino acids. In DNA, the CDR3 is TGTGCCAGCAGCTTGGGTGGGACTAGCGCTATAGATACGCAGTATTTT. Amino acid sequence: CASSLGGTSAIDTQYF.

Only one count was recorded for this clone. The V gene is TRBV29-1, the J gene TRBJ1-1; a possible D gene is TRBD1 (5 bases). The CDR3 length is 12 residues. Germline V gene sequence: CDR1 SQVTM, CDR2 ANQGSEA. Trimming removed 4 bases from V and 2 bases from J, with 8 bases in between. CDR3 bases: TGCAGCGTTGTCAGGGTCAACACTGAAGCTTTCTTT. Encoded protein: CSVVRVNTEAFF.

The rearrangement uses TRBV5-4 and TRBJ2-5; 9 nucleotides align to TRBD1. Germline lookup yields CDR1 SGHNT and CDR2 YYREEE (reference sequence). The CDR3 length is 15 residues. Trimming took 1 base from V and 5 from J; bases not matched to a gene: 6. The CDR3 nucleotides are TGTGCCAGCAGCTTGCCGGGACAGGGCTGGGAGACCCAGTACTTC. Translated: CASSLPGQGWETQYF.

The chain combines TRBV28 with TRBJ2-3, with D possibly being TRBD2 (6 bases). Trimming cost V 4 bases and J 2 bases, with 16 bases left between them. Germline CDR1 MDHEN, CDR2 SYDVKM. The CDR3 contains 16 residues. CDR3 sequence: CASSSPGERVTDTQYF. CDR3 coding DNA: TGTGCCAGCAGTTCCCCGGGGGAGCGGGTCACAGATACGCAGTATTTT. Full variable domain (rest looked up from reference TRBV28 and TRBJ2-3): DVKVTQSSRYLVKRTGEKVFLECVQDMDHENMFWYRQDPGLGLRLIYFSYDVKMKEKGDIPEGYSVSREKKERFSLILESASTNQTSMYLCASSSPGERVTDTQYFGPGTRLTVL.

CDR3: CASSEITGGHGYTF. The CDR3 DNA follows: TGTGCCAGCAGCGAAATAACAGGGGGACACGGCTACACCTTC. The chain has TRBV7-9 and TRBJ1-2; 8 bases fit TRBD1. CDR1 and CDR2 from the germline V gene are SEHNR and FQNEAQ (reference sequence). The length of the CDR3 is 14 residues. V gave up 5 bases and J gave up 8 bases; unmatched junction bases: 10.

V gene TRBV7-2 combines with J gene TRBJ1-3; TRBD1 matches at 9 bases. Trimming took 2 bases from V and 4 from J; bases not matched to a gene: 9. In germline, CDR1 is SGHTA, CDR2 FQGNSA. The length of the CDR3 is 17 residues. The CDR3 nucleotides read TGTGCCAGCAGCTTAACCTCCGGGACAGGGTACGGAAACACCATATATTTT. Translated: CASSLTSGTGYGNTIYF.

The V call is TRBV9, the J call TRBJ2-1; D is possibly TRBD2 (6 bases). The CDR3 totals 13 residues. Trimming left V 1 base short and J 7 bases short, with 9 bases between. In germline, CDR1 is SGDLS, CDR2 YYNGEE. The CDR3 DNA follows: TGTGCCAGCAGCGTATTAGCGGCTAATGAGCAGTTCTTC. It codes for CASSVLAANEQFF.